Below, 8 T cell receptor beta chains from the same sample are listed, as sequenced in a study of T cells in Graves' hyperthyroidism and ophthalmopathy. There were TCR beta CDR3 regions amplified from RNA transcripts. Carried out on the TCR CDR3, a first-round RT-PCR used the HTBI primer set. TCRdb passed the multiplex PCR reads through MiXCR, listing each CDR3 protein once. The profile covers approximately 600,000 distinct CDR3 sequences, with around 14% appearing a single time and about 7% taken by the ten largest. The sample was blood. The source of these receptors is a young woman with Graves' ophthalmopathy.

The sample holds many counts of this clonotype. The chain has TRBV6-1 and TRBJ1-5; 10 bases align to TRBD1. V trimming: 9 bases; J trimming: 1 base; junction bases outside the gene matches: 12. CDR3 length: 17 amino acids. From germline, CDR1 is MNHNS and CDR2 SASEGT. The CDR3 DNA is TGTGCCAGTCCAATCCGGGACAGGGGAGGAAGCAATCAGCCCCAGCATTTT. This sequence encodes CASPIRDRGGSNQPQHF.

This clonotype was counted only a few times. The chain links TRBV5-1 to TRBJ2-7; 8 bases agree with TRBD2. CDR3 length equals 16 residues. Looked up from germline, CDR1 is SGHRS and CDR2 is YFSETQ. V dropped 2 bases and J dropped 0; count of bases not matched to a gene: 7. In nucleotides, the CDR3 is TGCGCCAGCAGCTTTCCATATAGCGGGGCCTCCTACGAGCAGTACTTC. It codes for CASSFPYSGASYEQYF.

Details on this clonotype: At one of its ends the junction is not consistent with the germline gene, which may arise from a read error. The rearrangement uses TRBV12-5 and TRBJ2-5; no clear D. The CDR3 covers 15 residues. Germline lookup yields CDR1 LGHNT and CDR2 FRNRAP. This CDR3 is CASGLGRPGQEAQYF. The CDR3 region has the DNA TGTGCTAGTGGTTTGGGCAGGCCTGGGCAAGAGGCCCAGTACTTC.

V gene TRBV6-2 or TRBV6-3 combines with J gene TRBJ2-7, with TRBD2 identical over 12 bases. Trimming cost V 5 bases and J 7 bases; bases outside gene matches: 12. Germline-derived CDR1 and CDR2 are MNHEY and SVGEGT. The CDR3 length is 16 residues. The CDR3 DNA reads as TGTGCCAGCAGTGTAGGACTAGCGGGAACCCGACGGGAGCAGTACTTC. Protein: CASSVGLAGTRREQYF.

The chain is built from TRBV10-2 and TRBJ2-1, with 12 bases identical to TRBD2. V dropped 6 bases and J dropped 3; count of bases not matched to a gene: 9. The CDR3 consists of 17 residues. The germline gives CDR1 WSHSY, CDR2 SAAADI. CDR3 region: CASRDGLAGLIYNEQFF. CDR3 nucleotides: TGCGCCAGCAGGGACGGACTAGCGGGATTAATCTACAATGAGCAGTTCTTC.

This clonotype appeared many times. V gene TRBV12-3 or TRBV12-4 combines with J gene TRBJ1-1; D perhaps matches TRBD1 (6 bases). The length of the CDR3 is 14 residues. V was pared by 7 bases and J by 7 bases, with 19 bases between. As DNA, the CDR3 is TGTGCCAGCAAGGGGGGGGCGGGGTGGGGTGAAGCTTTCTTT. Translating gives CASKGGAGWGEAFF.

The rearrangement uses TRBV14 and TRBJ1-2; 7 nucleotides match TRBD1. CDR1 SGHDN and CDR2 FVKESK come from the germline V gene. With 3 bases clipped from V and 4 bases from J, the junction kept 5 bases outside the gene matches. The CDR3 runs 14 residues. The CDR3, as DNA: TGTGCCAGCAGCCAGGAGGGGGCCTTCTATGGCTACACCTTC. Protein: CASSQEGAFYGYTF.

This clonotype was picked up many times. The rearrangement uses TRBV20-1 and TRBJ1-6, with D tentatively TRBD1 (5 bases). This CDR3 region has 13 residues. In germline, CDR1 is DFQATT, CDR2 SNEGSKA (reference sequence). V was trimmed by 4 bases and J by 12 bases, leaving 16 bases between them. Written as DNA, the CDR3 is TGCAGTGCTAAGTCGGGACCTGATTTACCCCTCCACTTT. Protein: CSAKSGPDLPLHF.